This T cell receptor beta chain was identified during a study of response to subunit inactivated influenza vaccine (dated by TCRdb to about 2018). About the full investigation: The study used deep quantitative T cell receptor repertoire profiling to track responses to a trivalent subunit inactivated influenza vaccine.

Points the paper makes about the study in general: The authors suggested that each seasonal influenza vaccination may recruit only a limited number of new T cells.

Receptors were amplified or captured by RT-PCR. Sequenced on an Illumina HiSeq 2500. Using fastp at Q25 and MiXCR, TCRdb reprocessed the public reads and kept productive beta chains. Here each entry gathers all rows of one CDR3 protein and keeps the most common genes and DNA. The sample table records over 450,000 distinct CDR3 sequences; roughly 13% of these occur just once. The ten largest make up less than 15% of the sample. The time point label on this specimen signifies: approximately 40 days after influenza vaccine administration. Concerning this clonotype itself: Its antigen is still unknown. No much larger clone is present one base from it, and per-base qualities are unavailable.

The germline V gene provides CDR1 MDHEN and CDR2 SYDVKM. V is clipped by 5 bases and J by 0 bases, and the sequence between their germline boundaries is 8 bases long. Reading from cysteine to phenylalanine, the CDR3 counts 15 amino acids. The read is trimmed to its CDR3 DNA, 45 bases read in frame from base 1. This sequence was found in a man aged 50 or older who received an inactivated influenza vaccine. Donor details come from another sample of the same person, matched by shared clones. The rearranged segments are TRBV28 and TRBJ2-6; confidence is insufficient to name the D gene. Material: PBMCs from blood, obtained 40 to 50 days after vaccination. The CDR3 sequence is CASSRPLSGANVLTF. The DNA sequence follows: TGTGCCAGCAGTAGACCGCTCTCTGGGGCCAACGTCCTGACTTTC. This CDR3, with the reference TRBV28 and TRBJ2-6 proteins standing in past its ends, gives the full variable domain DVKVTQSSRYLVKRTGEKVFLECVQDMDHENMFWYRQDPGLGLRLIYFSYDVKMKEKGDIPEGYSVSREKKERFSLILESASTNQTSMYLCASSRPLSGANVLTFGAGSRLTVL.